This record covers a single TCR beta chain. This sample was taken from a study of blood T cell repertoires in COVID-19. Assay used: immunoSEQ multiplex PCR; TCRdb lists only in-frame clones, some missing. The repertoire holds 180,000 or so clones, with about 82% as singletons. Germline CDR1 is SGHAT and CDR2 is FQNNGV. This CDR3 contains 18 residues. Trimming stripped 2 bases from V and 0 bases from J, with 14 bases between. The specimen was PBMCs or T cells enriched from blood (not recorded which). The gene calls are TRBV11-2 and TRBJ2-6; D gene unclear. This TCR was sampled from a middle-aged man with acute COVID-19. In DNA, the CDR3 is TGTGCCAGCAGCTTACCCCCCCGTCCTATCTCTGGGGCCAACGTCCTGACTTTC. Protein product: CASSLPPRPISGANVLTF.